This is a list of T cell receptor beta chains from one sample in a study of cytomegalovirus exposure and HLA in healthy donors. Here immunoSEQ multiplex PCR was the method, and the copy in TCRdb shows in-frame clones only, minus some. The profile shows tens of thousands of clones, about 83% of them singletons. Sequences were obtained from PBMCs. The receptor set was obtained from a boy aged 10-17 years in good health and CMV-seronegative. CDR3s include the opening cysteine and the closing phenylalanine or tryptophan. The D gene is left open where the match is weak. Not every row has a clone size; where given, it reads once, few, many or a size class.

clone size	V gene	J gene	D gene	CDR3 DNA	CDR3 protein
-	TRBV4-1	TRBJ2-5	-	TGCGCCAGCAGCCAAGGGCCCTCCCCCCCGGAGACCCAGTACTTC	CASSQGPSPPETQYF
-	TRBV7-9	TRBJ2-2	-	TGTGCCAGCAGCTTAATCTTAGGGGACACCGGGGAGCTGTTTTTT	CASSLILGDTGELFF
-	TRBV7-3	TRBJ2-1	TRBD2	TGTGCCAGCAGCTCGAAGACTAGCGGGGGAGGCAATGAGCAGTTCTTC	CASSSKTSGGGNEQFF
once	TRBV5-1	TRBJ2-1	-	TGCGCCAGCAGCGCAAATTCGGGTCCCTACAATGAGCAGTTCTTC	CASSANSGPYNEQFF
-	TRBV7-3	TRBJ1-6	TRBD1	TGTGCCAGCAGCTTAAATCAGGGGGAGACCTATAATTCACCCCTCCACTTT	CASSLNQGETYNSPLHF
-	TRBV9	TRBJ2-5	-	TGTGCCAGCAGCGTAATAGGGGTCCAAGAGACCCAGTACTTC	CASSVIGVQETQYF
-	TRBV7-2	TRBJ2-7	TRBD1	TGTGCCAGCAGCCTAGGGACAGCCTACGGGCAGTACTTC	CASSLGTAYGQYF
-	TRBV11-2	TRBJ2-5	-	TGTGCCAGCAGCTGGAGGGTCGGCCAAGAGACCCAGTACTTC	CASSWRVGQETQYF
-	TRBV7-7	TRBJ2-5	TRBD2	TGTGCCAGCAGCTTAGTAGGGAGGGAGGGGACCCAGTACTTC	CASSLVGREGTQYF
-	TRBV29-1	TRBJ2-3	TRBD1	TGCAGCGTGGACAGGGGGCAGGAAGATACGCAGTATTTT	CSVDRGQEDTQYF
-	TRBV27	TRBJ2-1	TRBD2	TGTGCCAGCAGTTTATCGCCTAGCGGGAGGACATACAATGAGCAGTTCTTC	CASSLSPSGRTYNEQFF
-	TRBV10-3	TRBJ2-7	TRBD1	TGTGCCATCAGTGAGGGACAGGGGTCCTCCTACGAGCAGTACTTC	CAISEGQGSSYEQYF
-	TRBV6-1	TRBJ2-3	-	TGTGCCAGCAGTGAAGCGGGAGTAGATACGCAGTATTTT	CASSEAGVDTQYF
-	TRBV7-2	TRBJ1-2	-	TGTGCCAGCAGCTTAATAACAACTAACTATGGCTACACCTTC	CASSLITTNYGYTF
-	TRBV28	TRBJ2-5	-	TGTGCCAGCGGAGACAGTGCCTTGGAGACCCAGTACTTC	CASGDSALETQYF
-	TRBV7-8	TRBJ1-2	-	TGTGCCAGCAGCTTAAGGAGCAGCACCTATGGCTACACCTTC	CASSLRSSTYGYTF
-	TRBV29-1	TRBJ1-5	TRBD1	TGCAGCGTAACCGGGACAGGGAACGGGCAGCCCCAGCATTTT	CSVTGTGNGQPQHF
-	TRBV19	TRBJ1-2	TRBD1	TGTGCCAGTAGCAGGTTAACAGGGGGCTATGGCTACACCTTC	CASSRLTGGYGYTF
-	TRBV14	TRBJ2-7	-	TGTGCCAGCAGCCAAGAGGGGGCGGACGGGATTGGCGAGCAGTACTTC	CASSQEGADGIGEQYF
-	TRBV11-2	TRBJ2-5	-	TGTGCCAGCAGCTTATTTCCGGGGTCGGGTGAGACCCAGTACTTC	CASSLFPGSGETQYF
-	TRBV5-1	TRBJ1-4	TRBD1	TGCGCCAGCAGCTTGGAGGGGGCAGGTGAAAAACTGTTTTTT	CASSLEGAGEKLFF
-	TRBV7-6	TRBJ2-7	-	TGTGCCAGCAGCTTAAAAAGCGACCTTGCCCATGGCGAGCAGTACTTC	CASSLKSDLAHGEQYF
-	TRBV5-4	TRBJ2-1	-	TGTGCCAGCAGCCCCTACAGGGTCCGGGGCTCCTACAATGAGCAGTTCTTC	CASSPYRVRGSYNEQFF
-	TRBV15	TRBJ1-5	-	TGTGCCACCAGCAGAGGCAGAGGGTCAGGCAATCAGCCCCAGCATTTT	CATSRGRGSGNQPQHF
once	TRBV6-6	TRBJ2-1	-	TGTGCCAGCACCGACGCTCGGGGGACTTCCTACAATGAGCAGTTCTTC	CASTDARGTSYNEQFF
-	TRBV10-1	TRBJ2-2	TRBD1	TGCGCCAGCCAGGGACAGGGGGCCACCGGGGAGCTGTTTTTT	CASQGQGATGELFF
-	TRBV5-1	TRBJ2-4	TRBD1	TGCGCCAGCAGCGAGAGGACAGGCGAAGCCAAAAACATTCAGTACTTC	CASSERTGEAKNIQYF
-	TRBV5-1	TRBJ1-6	-	TGCGCCAGCAGCTTTCGGGGAAGCTCCTATAATTCACCCCTCCACTTT	CASSFRGSSYNSPLHF
-	TRBV5-4	TRBJ1-1	TRBD1	TGTGCCAGCAGTCCGGGACAGGGGAACACTGAAGCTTTCTTT	CASSPGQGNTEAFF